These 22 T cell receptor beta chains came from one sample sequenced in a study of blood T cell repertoires in COVID-19. The data were produced by immunoSEQ multiplex PCR, yet TCRdb's version contains in-frame clones alone and is incomplete. The data show around 49,000 clones, about 76% seen once. Sequencing was carried out using peripheral blood. The receptors shown here come from an elderly woman with COVID-19, enrolled during active disease.

The CDR3 DNA is TGTGCCAGCAGGCCGACAGGCCCCTACGAGCAGTACTTC. Its translation: CASRPTGPYEQYF. The rearrangement joins TRBV7-2 to TRBJ2-7; weak D call: TRBD1 (6 bases). Trimming pared 6 bases from V and 2 bases from J, leaving 11 bases between. The CDR3 is 13 residues long. CDR1 is SGHTA, CDR2 FQGNSA, per germline.

The gene calls are TRBV19 and TRBJ1-1; D is undetermined. The length of the CDR3 is 13 residues. Germline loops: CDR1 LNHDA, CDR2 SQIVND (reference sequence). V was trimmed by 7 bases and J by 2 bases, leaving 11 bases between them. CDR3 DNA: TGTGCCAGTATCGACAACCCCAACACTGAAGCTTTCTTT. This codes for CASIDNPNTEAFF.

This clone was counted between two and nine times. CDR3 in amino acids: CASSQQGDGYTF. The CDR3 DNA reads TGCGCCAGCAGCCAACAGGGGGATGGCTACACCTTC. The rearrangement uses TRBV5-1 and TRBJ1-2; TRBD1 agrees at 8 bases. The length of the CDR3 is 12 residues. V shed 4 bases, J shed 6 bases, and the junction held 2 bases outside the gene matches. Germline-derived CDR1 and CDR2 are SGHRS and YFSETQ.

The V and J genes are TRBV27 and TRBJ1-1, with unresolved D. V lost 8 bases to trimming and J lost 1 base, with 11 bases between them. The length of the CDR3 is 13 residues. Germline V gene data show CDR1 as MNHEY and CDR2 as SMNVEV (reference sequence). This CDR3 is CASAWTQNTEAFF. The CDR3 DNA reads as TGTGCCAGCGCCTGGACTCAGAACACTGAAGCTTTCTTT.

V usage is TRBV7-3 and J usage is TRBJ2-7; 8 bases match TRBD2. Germline CDR1 and CDR2: SGHTA and FQGTGA. This CDR3 spans 16 amino acids. With V trimmed by 3 bases and J by 6 bases, 13 bases remained unmatched. CDR3 residues: CASSLNPGTRPGEQYF. CDR3 bases: TGTGCCAGCAGCTTGAACCCCGGGACTAGACCAGGCGAGCAGTACTTC.

The chain joins TRBV5-1 to TRBJ2-1; a weak D match, TRBD1 (5 bases). Germline loops: CDR1 SGHRS, CDR2 YFSETQ. With 4 bases removed from V and 8 bases from J, the gap between germline ends came to 13 bases. The CDR3 is 13 residues long. The CDR3 nucleotides read TGCGCCAGCAGCCTATCGACAGTGGATGAGCAGTTCTTC. This translates into CASSLSTVDEQFF.

J is TRBJ1-2 and V is TRBV4-2; 7 nucleotides match TRBD1. Germline V lookup: CDR1 LGHNA, CDR2 YNFKEQ. V trimming: 4 bases; J trimming: 0 bases; junction bases outside the gene matches: 5. The CDR3 covers 15 residues. CDR3 nucleotide sequence: TGTGCCAGCAGCCCGGACAGGAATTCTAACTATGGCTACACCTTC. This codes for CASSPDRNSNYGYTF.

The chain has TRBV27 and TRBJ2-3; 12 bases match TRBD2. The CDR3 covers 14 residues. J gave up 6 bases and V 6 bases, and 4 bases lay outside the gene matches. Germline V CDR1 and CDR2: MNHEY, SMNVEV (reference sequence). CDR3 in amino acids: CASSGLAGSDTQYF. Written as DNA, the CDR3 is TGTGCCAGCAGCGGACTAGCGGGATCTGATACGCAGTATTTT.

The gene calls are TRBV11-2 and TRBJ2-7; possibly TRBD2 for D (6 bases). The CDR3 loop spans 13 amino acids. Germline lookup yields CDR1 SGHAT and CDR2 FQNNGV. V was cut by 3 bases and J by 7 bases, with 13 bases left in between. The CDR3 DNA follows: TGTGCCAGCAGCTTCGGGACCGCGGGAGAGCAGTACTTC. It translates to CASSFGTAGEQYF.

The chain is built from TRBV6-5 and TRBJ2-7, with 7 bases aligning to TRBD1. The CDR3 has 12 amino acids. Germline lookup yields CDR1 MNHEY and CDR2 SVGAGI. Trimming removed 6 bases from V and 6 bases from J; junction bases left unmatched: 5. CDR3 sequence (DNA): TGTGCCAGCAGACCAGGGGGAGCCGAGCAGTACTTC. It codes for CASRPGGAEQYF.

This clone was seen a few times. The gene calls are TRBV6-5 and TRBJ2-2; 7 nucleotides align to TRBD1. This CDR3 is built from 13 residues. Germline loops: CDR1 MNHEY, CDR2 SVGAGI. Germline trimming cut 10 bases from V and 1 base from J; bases unmatched to any gene: 3. The CDR3 DNA is TGTGCCACCCGGACAGGGAACACCGGGGAGCTGTTTTTT. This translates into CATRTGNTGELFF.

This clone was recorded a few times. V is TRBV7-9 and J is TRBJ1-5; D call uncertain. There are 13 residues in the CDR3. Germline V CDR1 and CDR2: SEHNR, FQNEAQ (reference sequence). V lost 4 bases and J lost 4, with 8 bases in between. The CDR3 region is CASSSTENQPQHF. In DNA form, the CDR3 reads TGTGCCAGCAGCTCTACAGAAAATCAGCCCCAGCATTTT.

The rearrangement joins TRBV14 to TRBJ2-7, with 14 bases lining up with TRBD2. This CDR3 contains 17 residues. Germline V gives CDR1 SGHDN, CDR2 FVKESK. The trim removed 4 bases at V and 1 base at J, leaving 6 bases unmatched. The CDR3: CASSRGLAGGISYEQYF. The CDR3 bases are TGTGCCAGCAGCCGCGGACTAGCGGGAGGCATTTCCTACGAGCAGTACTTC.

This chain connects TRBV5-1 to TRBJ2-1, with a possible D match to TRBD1 (6 bases). V was shortened by 4 bases and J by 12 bases, with 17 bases between the two germline ends. This CDR3 spans 13 amino acids. Germline V gene lookup returns CDR1 SGHRS and CDR2 YFSETQ. The CDR3 DNA sequence: TGCGCCAGCAGCCCTACACAGGGCCAGGCGCAGTTCTTC. Translating it yields CASSPTQGQAQFF.

This rearrangement joins TRBV28 to TRBJ1-2, with 11 bases that match TRBD1. Trimming took 4 bases from V and 4 from J; bases not matched to a gene: 8. CDR1 is MDHEN and CDR2 is SYDVKM in the germline V gene. This CDR3 region has 16 residues. CDR3 in amino acids: CASSSTTGTGGYGYTF. The CDR3 region has the DNA TGTGCCAGCAGTTCCACGACCGGGACAGGGGGCTATGGCTACACCTTC.

The V call is TRBV28, the J call TRBJ1-5, with 10 bases aligning to TRBD1. The CDR3 has 15 residues. Germline CDR1 is MDHEN and CDR2 is SYDVKM. Trimming at V came to 4 bases and at J to 5 bases, leaving 5 bases not matched to a gene. DNA of the CDR3: TGTGCCAGCAGTTCGGGACAGGGGTTCCATCAGCCCCAGCATTTT. It specifies CASSSGQGFHQPQHF.

This clone was counted between two and nine times. This chain connects TRBV18 to TRBJ2-1; D is possibly TRBD2 (6 bases). Germline V gene lookup returns CDR1 KGHSH and CDR2 LQKENI. The ends were cut back, 3 bases at V and 6 bases at J, with 18 bases in the middle. The CDR3 covers 16 residues. In nucleotides, the CDR3 is TGTGCCAGCTCACCTCCCGGGGGTCAATGGTTCAATGAGCAGTTCTTC. Protein sequence: CASSPPGGQWFNEQFF. Filled out from reference TRBV18 and TRBJ2-1, the complete variable domain reads NAGVMQNPRHLVRRRGQEARLRCSPMKGHSHVYWYRQLPEEGLKFMVYLQKENIIDESGMPKERFSAEFPKEGPSILRIQQVVRGDSAAYFCASSPPGGQWFNEQFFGPGTRLTVL.

This clone appeared a few times. The rearrangement uses TRBV3-1 (or the pseudogene TRBV3-2) and TRBJ1-1; 9 positions match TRBD1. Trimming at V came to 1 base and at J to 3 bases, leaving 6 bases not matched to a gene. This CDR3 is built from 16 residues. Germline V CDR1 and CDR2: LGHDT, YNNKEL (reference sequence). CDR3 residues: CASSQGTGVGDTEAFF. CDR3 bases: TGTGCCAGCAGCCAAGGGACAGGGGTGGGCGACACTGAAGCTTTCTTT.

This sequence joins TRBV27 and TRBJ2-7; 9 bases match TRBD1. The V segment lost 6 bases and the J segment 0 bases; nucleotides outside the gene matches: 24. Germline CDR1 is MNHEY and CDR2 is SMNVEV (reference sequence). The CDR3 loop spans 21 amino acids. The CDR3 protein is CASSPPLSRTGVRRSSYEQYF. The CDR3, as DNA: TGTGCCAGCAGCCCGCCGTTGTCAAGGACAGGGGTTCGGCGAAGCTCCTACGAGCAGTACTTC.

CDR3 DNA sequence: TGTGCCAGCAGTGAAGTTTTCGGACAGGGGCTTATCTATGGCTACACCTTC. It specifies CASSEVFGQGLIYGYTF. The V call is TRBV25-1, the J call TRBJ1-2, with 9 bases matching TRBD1. CDR1 is MGHDK and CDR2 is SYGVNS in the germline V gene. V dropped 2 bases and J dropped 4; count of bases not matched to a gene: 11. This CDR3 spans 17 amino acids.

Remarks on this clone: The junction departs from the called germline gene at one end, perhaps through a read error. The chain links TRBV7-7 to TRBJ2-5, with 8 positions matching TRBD2. The CDR3 contains 14 residues. Germline V CDR1 and CDR2: SSHAT, FNYEAQ (reference sequence). CDR3 loop: CASSLAGLQETQYF. The CDR3 nucleotides read TGTGCTAGCAGCCTAGCGGGCCTCCAAGAGACCCAGTACTTC.

This clone has only a few counts. The chain carries TRBV7-8 and TRBJ1-6; a possible D gene is TRBD1 (5 bases). Trimming took 6 bases from V and 11 from J, leaving 17 bases between them. Germline CDR1 is SGHVS and CDR2 is FQNEAQ. This CDR3 spans 14 amino acids. The CDR3 sequence is CASRGEGIPAPLHF. CDR3 DNA sequence: TGTGCCAGCAGAGGGGAGGGCATCCCTGCACCCCTCCACTTT.